This T cell receptor beta chain was obtained from a study of identical twins. Using its own MiXCR run on the 5' RACE reads, TCRdb lists one record per CDR3 protein. Here the sample spans 600,000 to 850,000 distinct CDR3 sequences, about 18% being singletons. Germline CDR1 reads SNHLY; CDR2 reads FYNNEI. V dropped 3 bases and J dropped 2 bases, with 11 bases sitting between them. The CDR3 totals 14 residues. The same specimen was also included in a second study, on T cells expressing NK-cell markers. From that study: The share of CD8+ T cells held by dominant NKG2C+ clonotypes was roughly 1.0-8% in several donors.

The sequenced material came from PBMCs. The rearrangement links TRBV2 to TRBJ2-7, with D unresolved. The TCR originated in a woman between 18 and 30 years old in good health. Here the CDR3 reads CASSDAASTYEQYF. CDR3 coding DNA: TGTGCCAGCAGTGATGCGGCCAGCACCTACGAGCAGTACTTC. The full variable domain, with the rest looked up from reference TRBV2 and TRBJ2-7, is EPEVTQTPSHQVTQMGQEVILRCVPISNHLYFYWYRQILGQKVEFLVSFYNNEISEKSEIFDDQFSVERPDGSNFTLKIRSTKLEDSAMYFCASSDAASTYEQYFGPGTRLTVT.